This T cell receptor (beta chain) was identified in a study of shared clonotypes between healthy human individuals (dated by TCRdb to about 2020). Some background on the complete study: A few men and a couple of women, aged 18 to 49 years, made up the cohort. For each donor, three plates each were used for CD4 naive and CD4 memory, two plates were used for CD8 naive, and one plate was used for CD8 memory. The study deeply sequenced blood TCR repertoires of about 5 healthy adults to estimate repertoire size and the extent of clonotype sharing between individuals. To increase sequencing depth and limit assay-specific biases, different laboratories used diverse techniques to prepare libraries and sequence TCR repertoires. Per donor, leukapheresis produced somewhere between about 0.9 and 9.5 billion PBMCs. General study outcomes and caveats: Larger estimated clonotype richness was generally found for naive subsets than for memory subsets. Sharing across a few donors was observed for around 4.8% of naive CD4, under 4% of naive CD8, 2.3% of memory CD4, and about 0.38% of memory CD8 clonotypes. Higher generation probabilities were observed for clonotypes shared by all four sorted-subset donors than for non-shared clonotypes. Incomplete sequencing was indicated by rarefaction of sorted-subset datasets, despite the large sequencing depth. Because the study included only a small number of donors, the genetic and exposure-history diversity represented was limited. Only blood was sampled, and tissue TCR repertoires likely differ from those in blood. Pairwise subsampling led to the expectation that sequencing depth would affect the degree of clonotype sharing among donors.

The donors were healthy, HIV-negative adults with no recently reported acute infections or vaccinations. All donors were Caucasian adults living in Nashville, Tennessee, USA. Magnetic negative selection was used to enrich CD4+ T cells, after which naive cells were positively selected on CD45RA and the negative fraction became the memory subset. After blood collection by leukapheresis, PBMCs were isolated using Ficoll-Histopaque density gradient centrifugation and then cryopreserved in the vapor phase of liquid nitrogen. Analytical flow cytometry was used to check the purity and quantity of each magnetically sorted T cell population. Genomic DNA was isolated from each sorted fraction and quantified by UV absorbance on a Nanodrop 2000c. Comments on this clone: The antigen this receptor binds is unknown. Base qualities are missing; no much larger clone stands one base away.

Using the deep immunoSEQ assay, multiplex PCR amplified TCR CDR3 regions from genomic DNA. For each cell subset, the extracted genomic DNA was distributed evenly across all wells of several immunoSEQ 96-well plates, and each plate served as one replicate. For sorted subsets, approximately 190 ng of genomic DNA, equivalent to around 30,000 T cell genomes, went into each replicate PCR. Purified libraries were measured with a Qubit 3.0 fluorometer, size-checked on a Bioanalyzer 2100, and measured again with the KAPA Library Quantification kit. Each immunoSEQ 96-well plate was sequenced on its own single-read 150-cycle Illumina NextSeq 550 flow cell. In the authors' own workflow: Because only junctional sequences without quality scores were contained in the immunoSEQ output, filtering matching that applied to full-length reads could not be performed. To assign V/J genes and CDR3, sequences were annotated against IMGT germline references using PyIR, a Python wrapper for IgBLAST v1.9. Reads were filtered out if the reads had weak V/J assignments (E-value above 1e-6), no CDR3, stop codons, out-of-frame junctions, or ambiguous translated residues. V3J clonotypes were defined as sequences sharing the same inferred V gene, J gene, and CDR3 amino acid sequence. To compute the percentage overlap between repertoires, the number of shared unique clonotypes was divided by the size of the smaller repertoire. Repertoire richness was assessed with RTK rarefaction, the Chao1 estimator, and Recon v2.1 estimates of unobserved clonotypes. Generation probabilities for all TCRbeta clonotypes obtained by the gDNA method from a handful of donors were computed using OLGA. Here the immuneACCESS table is served through TCRdb, limited to in-frame sequences with V and J called. Missing clones are a known gap in these copies; in checked studies unresolved V genes cover under half, and the rest lacks a known reason. For V, J and clone size, that table is used; D and trimming come from the DNA. The sample table records some 1,100,000 clones; 70% to 80% of these occur just once. The top ten clonotypes cover about 0.52% of the sample.

Based on the germline V gene, the CDR1 and CDR2 sequences are SGHTA and FQGTGA. Taken from cysteine to phenylalanine, the CDR3 has 16 residues. The CDR3 DNA has 48 bases and is translated from base 1. Trimming takes 1 base from V and 1 base from J, and the germline ends sit 13 bases apart. This chain joins TRBV7-3 to TRBJ2-5; no D gene call is confident. The receptor's source is a young man in good health. Some clones in this sample may be carry-over from other donors' samples. The sequenced sample was memory CD4+ T cells from PBMCs. The cell subset or site label for this specimen denotes: CD45RA-negative fraction. The DNA is TGTGCCAGCAGCTTAAACCCGGCAGCTACCCAAGAGACCCAGTACTTC. It codes for CASSLNPAATQETQYF.